This T cell receptor (beta chain) is drawn from a study of cytomegalovirus exposure and HLA in healthy donors. It was with 60 Vbeta and 13 Jbeta primers that the PCR ran. Profiling relied on immunoSEQ multiplex PCR, and the TCRdb table lists in-frame clones only, not all of them. The sample records approximately 160,000 clones, 81% being singletons. Overall study results and limits: More clonal expansion characterized HLA-associated TCR beta chains than equally common others in a later analysis. Later analysis identified a missense DCLRE1C variant that was linked to TCR beta V- and J-gene trimming.

With respect to this clone: Antigen specificity is unknown.

The V and J ends lost 4 bases and 8 bases, in that order; junction bases with no gene match: 15. The germline V gene encodes CDR1 SQVTM and CDR2 ANQGSEA. This CDR3 contains 17 residues. The sample taken for sequencing was PBMCs. This chain links TRBV29-1 with TRBJ2-1, with TRBD2 identical over 12 bases. This TCR came from a woman between 18 and 30 years old in good health and CMV-seronegative. The CDR3 loop reads CSVGGGLAGGLIDEQFF. CDR3 in DNA: TGCAGCGTTGGGGGGGGACTAGCGGGCGGCTTAATCGATGAGCAGTTCTTC.